A single sample is the source of the 24 T cell receptor beta chains below, sequenced in a study of blood T cell repertoires in COVID-19. Profiling relied on immunoSEQ multiplex PCR, and the TCRdb table lists in-frame clones only, not all of them. This sample has roughly 120,000 clones, with 87% found just once. The specimen was peripheral blood. The receptor set was obtained from a woman in her 70s with acute or convalescent COVID-19.

V usage is TRBV30 and J usage is TRBJ1-5; TRBD1 aligns across 10 bases. V gave up 6 bases and J gave up 2 bases; unmatched junction bases: 10. The CDR3 is made up of 16 amino acids. Germline-derived CDR1 and CDR2 are GTSNPN and SVGIG (reference sequence). CDR3: CACHGQGGLGNQPQHF. Here the CDR3 DNA reads TGTGCCTGTCACGGACAGGGGGGTTTAGGCAATCAGCCCCAGCATTTT.

The chain employs TRBV18 and TRBJ1-1, with 12 bases lining up with TRBD1. The germline V gene has CDR1 KGHSH and CDR2 LQKENI. The CDR3 loop spans 16 amino acids. The ends lost 3 bases at V and 5 bases at J; junction bases unmatched: 7. CDR3 in amino acids: CASSPGTGGSRTEAFF. As DNA, the CDR3 is TGTGCCAGCTCACCGGGGACAGGGGGCTCTAGGACTGAAGCTTTCTTT.

The chain has TRBV2 and TRBJ2-7, with D tentatively TRBD1 (5 bases). Germline CDR1 is SNHLY and CDR2 is FYNNEI. This CDR3 is built from 11 residues. The V end lost 10 bases, the J end lost 2 bases, and 9 bases lay between the germline ends. The CDR3 bases are TGTGCCACAAGGGGTACCTACGAGCAGTACTTC. It codes for CATRGTYEQYF.

The gene calls are TRBV10-3 and TRBJ1-3; 8 positions agree with TRBD1. V was pared by 6 bases and J by 1 base, with 2 bases of the junction left unmatched. This CDR3 region has 14 residues. Germline assignment: CDR1 ENHRY and CDR2 SYGVKD. Here the CDR3 DNA reads TGTGCCATCAGGCGACAGGGGTCTGGAAACACCATATATTTT. Residues: CAIRRQGSGNTIYF.

This chain connects TRBV30 to TRBJ1-4, with 9 bases identical to TRBD1. CDR3 length equals 14 residues. Germline assignment: CDR1 GTSNPN and CDR2 SVGIG (reference sequence). V shed 5 bases and J 9 bases; nucleotides not matched to a gene: 10. CDR3 in DNA: TGTGCCTGGTCAACCGGGACAGGGCTTCAAAAACTGTTTTTT. Translating gives CAWSTGTGLQKLFF.

V gene TRBV27 combines with J gene TRBJ1-1; D might be TRBD1 (6 bases). The germline V gene has CDR1 MNHEY and CDR2 SMNVEV (reference sequence). The CDR3 is 16 residues long. Trimming removed 8 bases from V and 1 base from J, with 20 bases in between. CDR3 residues: CASCKNRVGTNTEAFF. Written as DNA, the CDR3 is TGTGCCAGCTGTAAGAACAGGGTTGGGACGAACACTGAAGCTTTCTTT.

The V call is TRBV3-1 (or the pseudogene TRBV3-2), the J call TRBJ1-6, with D uncertain. Trimming removed 9 bases at V and 8 bases at J, with 14 bases between. The CDR3 loop spans 13 amino acids. CDR1 LGHDT and CDR2 YNNKEL come from the germline V gene (reference sequence). CDR3 DNA: TGTGCCAGTAGTCTCGGGGTGGATTCACCCCTCCACTTT. Its protein product is CASSLGVDSPLHF.

The chain uses TRBV28 and TRBJ2-3; TRBD2 agrees at 9 bases. The trim removed 5 bases at V and 5 bases at J, leaving 8 bases unmatched. Germline loops: CDR1 MDHEN, CDR2 SYDVKM. The CDR3 has 15 amino acids. CDR3 sequence: CASSPFKRGEDTQYF. The CDR3 DNA reads TGTGCCAGCAGTCCCTTTAAGCGGGGGGAAGATACGCAGTATTTT.

The V and J genes are TRBV18 and TRBJ1-1; D possibly corresponds to TRBD1 (6 bases). CDR3 length: 12 amino acids. The germline CDR1 and CDR2 sequences are KGHSH and LQKENI. Trimming left V 3 bases short and J 11 bases short, with 13 bases between. The CDR3 region has the DNA TGTGCCAGCTCACCTTCACAGGGAGACGCTTTCTTT. Protein sequence: CASSPSQGDAFF.

The chain joins TRBV19 to TRBJ1-2; D might be TRBD1 (5 bases). The CDR3 runs 14 residues. Germline lookup yields CDR1 LNHDA and CDR2 SQIVND (reference sequence). Trimming took 3 bases from V and 5 from J, leaving 13 bases between them. Written as DNA, the CDR3 is TGTGCCAGTAGTATTTTGGGGCGGAATTATGGCTACACCTTC. Residues: CASSILGRNYGYTF.

The genes are TRBV5-1 and TRBJ2-7, with D possibly being TRBD1 (7 bases). The CDR3 runs to 15 residues. Germline CDR1 is SGHRS and CDR2 is YFSETQ. V shed 2 bases and J shed 2 bases, with 14 bases lying between them. In nucleotides, the CDR3 is TGCGCCAGCAGCTTAGGCGGGACAGAGACCTACGAGCAGTACTTC. This encodes CASSLGGTETYEQYF.

The chain is built from TRBV19 and TRBJ1-1, with 10 bases lining up with TRBD1. J was trimmed by 4 bases and V by 0 bases; bases with no gene match: 2. Germline V gene data show CDR1 as LNHDA and CDR2 as SQIVND (reference sequence). This CDR3 has 15 amino acids. CDR3: CASSIEGTGATEAFF. CDR3 nucleotide sequence: TGTGCCAGTAGTATAGAAGGGACAGGGGCCACTGAAGCTTTCTTT.

This clone was counted once. This rearrangement joins TRBV6-1 to TRBJ2-2; maybe TRBD2 (6 bases). The CDR3 length is 17 residues. The V and J ends lost 0 bases and 4 bases respectively, with 15 bases between them. Germline values: CDR1 MNHNS, CDR2 SASEGT. The DNA for the CDR3 is TGTGCCAGCAGTGAAGCATTTGGAGGGCCCTTCACCGGGGAGCTGTTTTTT. Protein product: CASSEAFGGPFTGELFF.

The chain recombines TRBV9 with TRBJ2-3, with 10 bases that match TRBD1. Per germline, CDR1 SGDLS and CDR2 YYNGEE. Trimming cost V 4 bases and J 4 bases; bases outside gene matches: 9. The CDR3 runs to 16 residues. The CDR3 region has the DNA TGTGCCAGCAGCAGCCCGGGACAGGGGTTTGCAGATACGCAGTATTTT. As protein: CASSSPGQGFADTQYF.

The rearrangement uses TRBV18 and TRBJ1-2; TRBD1 matches at 7 bases. Germline CDR1 KGHSH, CDR2 LQKENI. The CDR3 is made up of 15 amino acids. Trimming removed 0 bases from V and 6 bases from J; junction bases left unmatched: 7. The CDR3 loop reads CASSPPDRAENGYTF. In DNA form, the CDR3 reads TGTGCCAGCTCACCACCAGACAGGGCCGAAAATGGCTACACCTTC.

The chain carries TRBV11-1 and TRBJ2-3; 9 nucleotides line up with TRBD2. With V trimmed by 1 base and J by 4 bases, 6 bases remained unmatched. The CDR3 loop spans 16 amino acids. In germline, CDR1 is SGHAT, CDR2 FQDESV (reference sequence). CDR3 nucleotide sequence: TGTGCCAGCAGCTTAGGGGGTAGCGGGGGTCCAGATACGCAGTATTTT. Amino acid sequence: CASSLGGSGGPDTQYF. Based on the CDR3 plus reference TRBV11-1 and TRBJ2-3, the full variable domain is EAEVAQSPRYKITEKSQAVAFWCDPISGHATLYWYRQILGQGPELLVQFQDESVVDDSQLPKDRFSAERLKGVDSTLKIQPAELGDSAMYLCASSLGGSGGPDTQYFGPGTRLTVL.

The chain links TRBV11-2 to TRBJ2-2; D is unresolved. Germline CDR1 is SGHAT and CDR2 is FQNNGV. This CDR3 has 12 amino acids. The V gene lost 5 bases and the J gene lost 3 bases, with 4 bases spanning the gap. CDR3 sequence (DNA): TGTGCCAGCAGCGGAGACACCGGGGAGCTGTTTTTT. Its translation is CASSGDTGELFF. Full variable domain (rest looked up from reference TRBV11-2 and TRBJ2-2): EAGVAQSPRYKIIEKRQSVAFWCNPISGHATLYWYQQILGQGPKLLIQFQNNGVVDDSQLPKDRFSAERLKGVDSTLKIQPAKLEDSAVYLCASSGDTGELFFGEGSRLTVL.

In DNA, the CDR3 is TGTGCCAGCAGTTATGGGGTGGGAGGCTATGGCTACACCTTC. Its translation: CASSYGVGGYGYTF. The V call is TRBV28, the J call TRBJ1-2; D call uncertain. V lost 4 bases and J 4 bases, leaving 13 bases between the germline ends. Germline lookup yields CDR1 MDHEN and CDR2 SYDVKM. The CDR3 spans 14 residues.

CDR3 sequence (DNA): TGTGCCAGCCGGCCTTGGCGGATACAAGAGACCCAGTACTTC. This sequence encodes CASRPWRIQETQYF. The genes are TRBV3-1 (or the pseudogene TRBV3-2) and TRBJ2-5; D is uncertain. The CDR3 extends over 14 amino acids. Germline CDR1 LGHDT, CDR2 YNNKEL (reference sequence). Trimming removed 8 bases from V and 2 bases from J, with 15 bases in between.

As for this clone: Within the sample, other DNA sequences also encode this same CDR3. CDR3 nucleotide sequence: TGTGCCAGCAGCACTTCGACAGGCGGCACTGAAGCTTTCTTT. Protein: CASSTSTGGTEAFF. The rearrangement joins TRBV6-5 to TRBJ1-1, with D possibly TRBD1 on 6 matching bases. Germline CDR1 and CDR2: MNHEY and SVGAGI. V dropped 6 bases and J dropped 4 bases, with 15 bases sitting between them. This CDR3 is 14 amino acids long.

This chain joins TRBV5-1 and TRBJ1-3; D gene ambiguous. From germline, CDR1 is SGHRS and CDR2 YFSETQ. The CDR3 is 16 amino acids. V dropped 0 bases and J dropped 1 base, with 11 bases sitting between them. CDR3 DNA sequence: TGCGCCAGCAGCTTGGTTCCGGGTCTTTCTGGAAACACCATATATTTT. Encoded protein: CASSLVPGLSGNTIYF.

The gene calls are TRBV2 and TRBJ2-2; the D gene is possibly TRBD2 (6 bases). This CDR3 spans 15 amino acids. Per germline, CDR1 SNHLY and CDR2 FYNNEI. Trimming shortened V by 10 bases and J by 3 bases, and 18 bases separated the two germline ends. The CDR3 spells CAIPQGGDYTGELFF. The CDR3 region has the DNA TGTGCCATCCCTCAAGGAGGGGACTACACCGGGGAGCTGTTTTTT.

This chain uses TRBV6-1 with TRBJ1-1; a possible D gene is TRBD1 (5 bases). The CDR3 runs to 13 residues. Germline V gene sequence: CDR1 MNHNS, CDR2 SASEGT. V shed 1 base and J shed 7 bases, with 10 bases lying between them. This CDR3 is CASSEDGRGEAFF. Here the CDR3 DNA reads TGTGCCAGCAGTGAAGATGGAAGGGGTGAAGCTTTCTTT.

The V call is TRBV3-1 (or the pseudogene TRBV3-2), the J call TRBJ2-1; TRBD2 matches 7 bases. CDR1 is LGHDT, CDR2 YNNKEL, per germline (reference sequence). Losses at the gene ends were 0 bases for V and 4 bases for J; bases not matched to a gene: 6. The CDR3 is 16 amino acids. The CDR3 loop reads CASSQDLLATYNEQFF. In DNA, the CDR3 is TGTGCCAGCAGCCAAGATTTACTAGCGACTTACAATGAGCAGTTCTTC.